The 5 T cell receptor beta chains below come from one sample, sequenced in a study of identical twins. TCRdb re-called the 5' RACE reads through MiXCR, storing one row per CDR3 protein. The sample lists 500,000 to 700,000 distinct CDR3 sequences; around 7.4% were seen once. This same sample was also taken into another study, of yellow fever vaccine responses in identical twins.

Material for sequencing was PBMCs. The receptors were sampled from a woman between 18 and 29 years old in good health.

This clonotype came up many times. The V gene is TRBV15, the J gene TRBJ2-7; D call uncertain. The CDR3 consists of 12 residues. With 5 bases removed from V and 5 bases from J, the gap between germline ends came to 10 bases. Germline CDR1 LNHNV, CDR2 YYDKDF (reference sequence). CDR3 loop: CATSYYTNEQYF. As DNA, the CDR3 is TGTGCCACCAGCTATTACACCAACGAGCAGTACTTC.

In its sample, this clonotype was seen many times. The V gene is TRBV7-7, the J gene TRBJ2-1; no definite D call. Deletions cut 1 base from V and 0 bases from J, with 7 bases between. Germline V gene lookup returns CDR1 SSHAT and CDR2 FNYEAQ (reference sequence). CDR3 size: 15 residues. CDR3 protein: CASSLVPNSYNEQFF. DNA of the CDR3: TGTGCCAGCAGCTTAGTTCCGAACTCCTACAATGAGCAGTTCTTC.

This clonotype was detected many times. This chain links TRBV2 with TRBJ1-6, with D possibly being TRBD1 (5 bases). The CDR3 is 12 residues long. The germline V gene encodes CDR1 SNHLY and CDR2 FYNNEI. Trimming took off 6 bases at V and 5 bases at J, with 5 bases between the two ends. CDR3 sequence reads: CASRGHNSPLHF. Here the CDR3 DNA reads TGTGCCAGCAGGGGGCATAATTCACCCCTCCACTTT.

This clonotype has ten or more counts. V and J are TRBV9 and TRBJ2-7; 7 nucleotides match TRBD1. CDR1 and CDR2 from the germline V gene are SGDLS and YYNGEE. V was clipped by 2 bases and J by 2 bases; unmatched bases: 4. This CDR3 is 14 amino acids long. The CDR3 coding sequence is TGTGCCAGCAGCGTGGGACAGCAACCCTACGAGCAGTACTTC. It codes for CASSVGQQPYEQYF.

V usage is TRBV6-2 or TRBV6-3 and J usage is TRBJ2-7; the D gene is possibly TRBD2 (6 bases). Looked up from germline, CDR1 is MNHEY and CDR2 is SVGEGT. V lost 6 bases to trimming and J lost 5 bases, with 23 bases between them. The CDR3 covers 16 residues. DNA of the CDR3: TGTGCCAGCAGGGTCGGACTAATGGGGCCTATCGACGAGCAGTACTTC. Translation: CASRVGLMGPIDEQYF.